One sample yielded the 6 T cell receptor beta chains listed below, sequenced in a study of T cell responses to AZD1222 COVID-19 vaccine. The protocol was immunoSEQ multiplex PCR, while the TCRdb copy is restricted to in-frame clones and leaves out a portion. This sample has fewer than 100,000 clones, with 70% to 85% found just once. The sequenced sample was peripheral blood, obtained 28 days after the second AZD1222 dose. The receptors here all came from an adult who received the AZD1222 COVID-19 vaccine.

The V call is TRBV6-1, the J call TRBJ1-5; no definite D call. The V and J ends lost 1 base and 3 bases respectively, with 7 bases between them. CDR3 length: 14 residues. The V gene's germline CDR1 is MNHNS and CDR2 SASEGT. CDR3 in amino acids: CASSEGQPNQPQHF. In DNA form, the CDR3 reads TGTGCCAGCAGTGAAGGTCAGCCCAATCAGCCCCAGCATTTT.

The genes are TRBV4-1 and TRBJ1-1; the match to TRBD1 covers 7 bases. CDR3 length: 17 residues. Germline lookup yields CDR1 MGHRA and CDR2 YSYEKL. Trimming at V came to 4 bases and at J to 4 bases, leaving 15 bases not matched to a gene. CDR3 nucleotides: TGCGCCAGCAGCCTCCACCGTGTAGGGGGCGATGGCACTGAAGCTTTCTTT. Translating it yields CASSLHRVGGDGTEAFF.

The chain has TRBV6-5 and TRBJ2-5; D is unclear. The V gene's germline CDR1 is MNHEY and CDR2 SVGAGI. The CDR3 has 16 amino acids. The V gene lost 0 bases and the J gene lost 4 bases, with 15 bases spanning the gap. In nucleotides, the CDR3 is TGTGCCAGCAGTTACTCGTATACAGTCCTAGGAGAGACCCAGTACTTC. Its translation: CASSYSYTVLGETQYF.

The chain employs TRBV27 and TRBJ1-1; D gene uncertain. The V gene lost 0 bases and the J gene lost 0 bases, with 14 bases spanning the gap. There are 17 residues in the CDR3. CDR1 is MNHEY and CDR2 is SMNVEV in the germline V gene (reference sequence). The DNA of the CDR3 is TGTGCCAGCAGTTTATCGTACGGGGTACCTATGAACACTGAAGCTTTCTTT. This sequence encodes CASSLSYGVPMNTEAFF.

The CDR3 protein is CASGLPPGQGNEQYF. In DNA form, the CDR3 reads TGTGCTAGTGGTTTGCCGCCGGGACAGGGAAACGAGCAGTACTTC. The chain combines TRBV12-5 with TRBJ2-7; TRBD1 agrees at 9 bases. The germline CDR1 and CDR2 sequences are LGHNT and FRNRAP. Trimming cost V 2 bases and J 5 bases; bases outside gene matches: 7. This CDR3 contains 15 residues.

This chain uses TRBV7-2 with TRBJ2-1; D may be TRBD2 (6 bases). Trimming removed 7 bases from V and 6 bases from J, with 13 bases in between. The CDR3 is 13 amino acids. Germline values: CDR1 SGHTA, CDR2 FQGNSA. CDR3 nucleotide sequence: TGTGCCAGCACCAGACTAGTTGCCAATGAGCAGTTCTTC. This gives the protein CASTRLVANEQFF.